This T cell receptor beta chain was sequenced for a study of siplizumab effects on memory and regulatory T cells. Study findings and constraints: Siplizumab gave mappable alloreactive CD4+ clones an average Treg-derived fraction of about 69%, against around 27% in controls. Confirmation that proliferating Tregs from siplizumab cultures had suppressive function was not obtained.

Assay: immunoSEQ multiplex PCR; the TCRdb copy retains only in-frame clones and omits some. This sample has about 82,000 clones, with approximately 90% found just once. Comment on this clone: Its antigen remains unidentified.

This CDR3 is built from 16 residues. Trimming took 2 bases from V and 0 from J; bases not matched to a gene: 1. Looked up from germline, CDR1 is SGHTA and CDR2 is FQGNSA. The chain couples TRBV7-2 to TRBJ2-1; 10 nucleotides agree with TRBD2. Sequencing input: Tregs sorted from blood. This sequence was found in a human donor in good health. The CDR3 loop is CASSLTSGISYNEQFF. As DNA, the CDR3 is TGTGCCAGCAGCTTAACTAGCGGGATCTCCTACAATGAGCAGTTCTTC.